This TCR beta chain is drawn from a study of CD8+ T cells in alopecia areata. About the study: Twice a day, 5 to 10 mg of oral tofacitinib was administered to treated patients.

Treatment specified: oral pan-JAK inhibitor, 5-10 mg twice daily. Deletions cut 6 bases from V and 5 bases from J, with 16 bases between. The V gene's germline CDR1 is MNHEY and CDR2 SVGAGI. The CDR3 has 14 amino acids. This clone was observed a single time. Its cognate antigen is unknown. Study results and caveats: Because of a solitary nonresponder, the connection of baseline CD8+ expansion to response stays uncertain. Tofacitinib significantly brought down scalp clonality and expanded CD8+ clones among top 100.

RNA was isolated and reverse transcribed to cDNA, the sequencing template. Profiling relied on immunoSEQ multiplex PCR, and the TCRdb table lists in-frame clones only, not all of them. In the table there are 110,000 to 150,000 clones, approximately 85% of which are singletons. This TCR derives from a human donor with alopecia areata. The chain is built from TRBV6-5 and TRBJ2-5, with a possible D match to TRBD1 (5 bases). This material consisted of CD8+ T cells sorted from blood, taken at week 4, from a patient treated with tofacitinib. CDR3 sequence: CASSSDRPGETQYF. Written as DNA, the CDR3 is TGTGCCAGCAGCTCCGACAGACCCGGGGAGACCCAGTACTTC.